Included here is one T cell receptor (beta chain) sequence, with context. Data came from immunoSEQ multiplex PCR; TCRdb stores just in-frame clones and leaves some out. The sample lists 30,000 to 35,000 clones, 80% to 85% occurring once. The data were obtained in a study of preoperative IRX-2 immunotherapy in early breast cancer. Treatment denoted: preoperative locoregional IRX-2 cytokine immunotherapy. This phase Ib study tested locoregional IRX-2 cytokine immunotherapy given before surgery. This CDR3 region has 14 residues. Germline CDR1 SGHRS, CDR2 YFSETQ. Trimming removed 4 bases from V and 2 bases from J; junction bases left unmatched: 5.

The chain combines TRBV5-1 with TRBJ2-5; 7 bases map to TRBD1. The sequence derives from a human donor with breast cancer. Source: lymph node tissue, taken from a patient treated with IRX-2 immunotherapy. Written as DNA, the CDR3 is TGCGCCAGCAGCCAGGGACAGCCTCAAGAGACCCAGTACTTC. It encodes CASSQGQPQETQYF.